A single sample is the source of the 5 T cell receptor beta chains below, sequenced in a study of blood T cells in healthy people across ages. PCR was performed a second time for about 7 to 12 cycles using a sample-barcoded 5' primer and a J-beta primer mix. TCRdb recomputed calls from the 5' RACE reads with MiXCR, one row per CDR3 protein. The sample has about a million distinct CDR3 sequences; roughly 50% are singletons. The sequenced sample consisted of blood. The receptors shown here come from a man aged 25 to 45 in good health.

This chain links TRBV12-3 or TRBV12-4 with TRBJ1-1, with D possibly matching TRBD1 (6 bases). Deletions cut 5 bases from V and 0 bases from J, with 13 bases between. CDR3 size: 15 residues. CDR3 nucleotides: TGTGCCAGCAGTCAAGGGGGGAATCTGAACACTGAAGCTTTCTTT. The encoded protein is CASSQGGNLNTEAFF.

This clonotype was recorded a few times. This chain joins TRBV28 and TRBJ1-2, with 10 nucleotides matching TRBD1. Trimming took 6 bases from V and 1 from J; bases not matched to a gene: 8. CDR3 length equals 16 residues. Per germline, CDR1 MDHEN and CDR2 SYDVKM. CDR3 nucleotides: TGTGCCAGCAGCACGGGACAGGGGCTCGGTAACTATGGCTACACCTTC. This codes for CASSTGQGLGNYGYTF.

The rearrangement joins TRBV20-1 to TRBJ2-7; D is perhaps TRBD2 (7 bases). V gave up 3 bases and J gave up 2 bases, with 11 bases separating them. This CDR3 is built from 13 residues. Germline assignment: CDR1 DFQATT and CDR2 SNEGSKA (reference sequence). The CDR3 sequence is CSASRGGAYEQYF. The CDR3 bases are TGCAGTGCTAGTAGAGGGGGGGCCTACGAGCAGTACTTC.

This chain uses TRBV7-2 with TRBJ1-2; D is undetermined. Trimming removed 5 bases at V and 6 bases at J, with 19 bases between. This CDR3 has 15 amino acids. Germline V gene lookup returns CDR1 SGHTA and CDR2 FQGNSA. CDR3 coding DNA: TGTGCCAGCAGCCCCCTGAGCAGGTGGGATCATGGCTACACCTTC. Protein sequence: CASSPLSRWDHGYTF.

The rearrangement joins TRBV6-1 to TRBJ2-7, with D maybe TRBD1 (5 bases). The ends were cut back, 4 bases at V and 2 bases at J, with 15 bases in the middle. Germline assignment: CDR1 MNHNS and CDR2 SASEGT. The CDR3 runs 15 residues. The CDR3 loop reads CASSGVFLGPYEQYF. As DNA, the CDR3 is TGTGCCAGCAGTGGCGTTTTTCTGGGGCCCTACGAGCAGTACTTC.